One and the same sample provided the 4 T cell receptor beta chains below, sequenced in a study of regulatory and conventional T cells in RAG deficiency. Clones were read by immunoSEQ multiplex PCR, and TCRdb kept only the in-frame ones, dropping some. The repertoire holds approximately 7,000 clones, 82% seen once, with roughly 12% in the top ten. This sample was also put to use in a study of regulatory T cells. That work states: The primer mix had 52 TRBV and 13 TRBJ primers.

Sequenced material: CD8+ T cells sorted from blood. The receptors derive from a human donor in good health.

This clone was counted a few times. This chain links TRBV19 with TRBJ1-5; D is perhaps TRBD1 (5 bases). CDR1 is LNHDA, CDR2 SQIVND, per germline (reference sequence). The CDR3 loop spans 14 amino acids. V lost 1 base, J lost 3 bases, and 7 bases lay in between. CDR3 protein: CASSIGRDNQPQHF. In nucleotides, the CDR3 is TGTGCCAGTAGTATAGGCAGGGACAATCAGCCCCAGCATTTT.

The rearrangement uses TRBV19 and TRBJ1-5, with 7 nucleotides matching TRBD1. The CDR3 is made up of 11 amino acids. The J segment lost 11 bases and the V segment lost 4 bases, leaving 2 bases of the junction unmatched. CDR1 and CDR2 from the germline V gene are LNHDA and SQIVND (reference sequence). CDR3 amino acids: CASSTDRAQHF. DNA of the CDR3: TGTGCCAGTAGTACCGACAGGGCCCAGCATTTT.

This chain links TRBV25-1 with TRBJ1-4, with D unclear. Trimming removed 7 bases from V and 12 bases from J, with 21 bases in between. Germline CDR1 MGHDK, CDR2 SYGVNS. This CDR3 has 14 amino acids. The CDR3 bases are TGTGCCAGCAAGATAATCCCAGAAGTCCCCCAACTGTTTTTT. The encoded protein is CASKIIPEVPQLFF.

CDR3: CASRPLMDEQFF. The CDR3 DNA follows: TGTGCCAGCAGACCTTTAATGGATGAGCAGTTCTTC. V gene TRBV2 combines with J gene TRBJ2-1; D gene unclear. Trimming pared 6 bases from V and 8 bases from J, leaving 11 bases between. The germline gives CDR1 SNHLY, CDR2 FYNNEI. This CDR3 has 12 amino acids.